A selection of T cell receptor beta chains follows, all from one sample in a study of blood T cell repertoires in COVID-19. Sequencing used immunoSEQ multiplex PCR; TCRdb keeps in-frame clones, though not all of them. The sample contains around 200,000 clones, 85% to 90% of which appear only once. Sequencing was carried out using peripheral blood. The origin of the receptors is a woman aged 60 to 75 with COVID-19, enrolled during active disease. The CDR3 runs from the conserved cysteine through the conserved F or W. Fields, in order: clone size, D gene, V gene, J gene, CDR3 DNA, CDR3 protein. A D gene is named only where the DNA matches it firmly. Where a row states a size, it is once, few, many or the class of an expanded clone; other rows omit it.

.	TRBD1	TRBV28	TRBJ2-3	TGTGCCAGCAGAAGACAGGGACGGCCTAGCACAGATACGCAGTATTTT	CASRRQGRPSTDTQYF
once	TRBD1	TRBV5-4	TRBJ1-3	TGTGCCAGCACCGACGGGACAGGGAGTGGAAACACCATATATTTT	CASTDGTGSGNTIYF
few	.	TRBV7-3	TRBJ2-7	TGTGCCAGCAGCTTAAGTGGACTATCCTCCTACGAGCAGTACTTC	CASSLSGLSSYEQYF
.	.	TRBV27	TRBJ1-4	TGTGCCAGCAGTTTATCGGAGCAGGGTATGAAAGGTGAAAAACTGTTTTTT	CASSLSEQGMKGEKLFF
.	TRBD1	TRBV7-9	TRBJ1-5	TGTGCCAGCAGCCTAAACGGACAGGGAAATCAGCCCCAGCATTTT	CASSLNGQGNQPQHF
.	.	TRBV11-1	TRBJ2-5	TGTGCCAGCAGCCCCCAAGGACTGGCACAAGAGACCCAGTACTTC	CASSPQGLAQETQYF
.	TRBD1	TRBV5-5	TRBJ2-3	TGTGCCAGCAGCCCCCAGACAGGGTGGGCGCAGTATTTT	CASSPQTGWAQYF
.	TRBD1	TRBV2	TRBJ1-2	TGTGCCCGGCGGACAGGGCAAGGCTACACCTTC	CARRTGQGYTF
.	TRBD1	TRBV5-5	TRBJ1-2	TGTGCCAGCAGCGCCCAGGGGACAGCGTACTATGGCTACACCTTC	CASSAQGTAYYGYTF
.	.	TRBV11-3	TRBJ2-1	TGTGCCAGCAGCCGTTACAATGAGCAGTTCTTC	CASSRYNEQFF
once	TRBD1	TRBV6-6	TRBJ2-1	TGTGCCAGCAGTAAGTTCGGGACAGGGGTAATCGAGCAGTTCTTC	CASSKFGTGVIEQFF
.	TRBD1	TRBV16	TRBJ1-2	TGTGCCAGCAGCCCCCGAACTGGGGGACAGGGGGAATATGGCTACACCTTC	CASSPRTGGQGEYGYTF
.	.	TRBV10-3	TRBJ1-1	TGTGCCATCAGTGAACTGGACACGCCTAATACGGTTTTCTTT	CAISELDTPNTVFF
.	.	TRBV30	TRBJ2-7	TGTGCCTGGAGTTTGTTGGTCTCCGGCTACGAGCAGTACTTC	CAWSLLVSGYEQYF
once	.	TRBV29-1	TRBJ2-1	TGCAGCGTTGTGAAAGGGAGAGATGAGCAGTTCTTC	CSVVKGRDEQFF
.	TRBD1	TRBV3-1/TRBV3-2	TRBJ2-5	TGTGCCAGCAGCCAAGGGCTGGGTAACAGGGGCCAAGAGACCCAGTACTTC	CASSQGLGNRGQETQYF
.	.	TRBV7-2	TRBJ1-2	TGTGCCAGCGCTATTACGGGACTTCTCCGCTACACCTTC	CASAITGLLRYTF
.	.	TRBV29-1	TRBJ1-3	TGCAGCGTTGAAGGGGGAGCTGGAAACACCATATATTTT	CSVEGGAGNTIYF
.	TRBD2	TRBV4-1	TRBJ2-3	TGCGCCAGCAGCCAAGATCAGGGAGCGGGAGATCTCACAGATACGCAGTATTTT	CASSQDQGAGDLTDTQYF
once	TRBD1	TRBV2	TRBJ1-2	TGTGCCAGCAACTTGGACGGACAGGTCTATGGCTACACCTTC	CASNLDGQVYGYTF
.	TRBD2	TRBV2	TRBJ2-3	TGTGCCAGCAGCGCGGGACTAGCGGGAGGGCCTACCGATACCGATACGCAGTATTTT	CASSAGLAGGPTDTDTQYF
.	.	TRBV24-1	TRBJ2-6	TGTGCCACCAGTTCCCCTTCCTCTGGGGCCAACGTCCTGACTTTC	CATSSPSSGANVLTF
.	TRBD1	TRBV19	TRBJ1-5	TGTGCCAGCACCGGACAGGGCCACTGGCAGCCCCAGCATTTT	CASTGQGHWQPQHF
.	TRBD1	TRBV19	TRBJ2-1	TGTGCCAGTAGTGCCGACAGGGCGTTTGAGCAGTTCTTC	CASSADRAFEQFF
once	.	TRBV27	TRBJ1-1	TGTGCCAGCAGGCTAGCGGGTCGGGACACTGAAGCTTTCTTT	CASRLAGRDTEAFF
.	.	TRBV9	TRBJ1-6	TGTGCCAGCAGCGTAGGTATAAGGGCAGGGGATAATTCACCCCTCCACTTT	CASSVGIRAGDNSPLHF
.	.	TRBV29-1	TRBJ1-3	TGCAGCGTTGAAACAGGAGGAAACACCATATATTTT	CSVETGGNTIYF
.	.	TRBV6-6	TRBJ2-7	TGTGCCAGCAGTTACTCGTTGGAGGGACCCTACGAGCAGTACTTC	CASSYSLEGPYEQYF
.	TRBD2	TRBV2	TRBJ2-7	TGTGCCAGCAGGGAAGGACTAGCGGGTCCCTACGAGCAGTACTTC	CASREGLAGPYEQYF
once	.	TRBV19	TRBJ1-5	TGTGCCAGTAGTAATCGGCAGGGGAATCAGCCCCAGCATTTT	CASSNRQGNQPQHF
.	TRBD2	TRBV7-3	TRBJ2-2	TGTGCCAGCAGCTTAAGAGTACTAGCGGGGGTGAACACCGGGGAGCTGTTTTTT	CASSLRVLAGVNTGELFF
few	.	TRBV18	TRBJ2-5	TGTGCCAGCTCACGAGACTTCCTTGGAGAGACCCAGTACTTC	CASSRDFLGETQYF
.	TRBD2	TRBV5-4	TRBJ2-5	TGTGCCAGCAGCAGACTAGCGGACCGCCAAGAGACCCAGTACTTC	CASSRLADRQETQYF
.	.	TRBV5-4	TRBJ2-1	TGTGCCAGCAGCCCCGAAGCGGGTCTTAAGCAGTTCTTC	CASSPEAGLKQFF
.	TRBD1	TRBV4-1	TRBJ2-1	TGCGCCAGCAGCCAAGAAAGGCCTCGGGACAGGGGCAATGAGCAGTTCTTC	CASSQERPRDRGNEQFF
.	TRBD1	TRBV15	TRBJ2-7	TGTGCCACCAGCCTAGAACAGGGGCCTTCCTACGAGCAGTACTTC	CATSLEQGPSYEQYF
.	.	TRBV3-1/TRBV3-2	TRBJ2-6	TGTGCCAGCAGCCTTTCAGATGCTGGGGCCAACGTCCTGACTTTC	CASSLSDAGANVLTF
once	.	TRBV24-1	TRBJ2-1	TGTGCCACCAGTGTTCCGGGTCGAGGTGAGCAGTTCTTC	CATSVPGRGEQFF
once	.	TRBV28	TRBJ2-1	TGTGCCAGCCTTCGGGGATGGCGGGCCCACAATGAGCAGTTCTTC	CASLRGWRAHNEQFF
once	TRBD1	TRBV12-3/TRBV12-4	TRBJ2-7	TGTGCCAGTAGGAGGACAGGGGTTGGCGAGCAGTACTTC	CASRRTGVGEQYF